This TCR beta chain was found in a study of T cell responses to AZD1222 COVID-19 vaccine. Study-wide results and limits: Spike-specific TCR depth and breadth grew after two AZD1222 doses. Repertoire collection took place solely once the T cell response had peaked.

From germline, CDR1 is SNHLY and CDR2 FYNNEI. V was pared by 4 bases and J by 1 base, with 13 bases between. CDR3 length equals 15 residues. TCRdb's copy holds only in-frame clones and misses some; the assay was immunoSEQ multiplex PCR. The sample has around 130,000 clones, around 91% seen once. Details on this clone: The antigen is undetermined.

The origin of this receptor is an adult in good health. This specimen was peripheral blood, taken on day 0 of AZD1222 vaccination. The gene calls are TRBV2 and TRBJ1-2, with a possible D match to TRBD1 (5 bases). CDR3 residues: CASSATLQDNYGYTF. The CDR3 DNA sequence: TGTGCCAGCAGTGCGACCCTACAGGATAACTATGGCTACACCTTC.